This TCR beta chain was captured by sequencing in a study of beta chain features in type 1 diabetes. This clone has more than one count but fewer than ten. Investigators reverse transcribed all isolated RNA, so they sequenced expressed TCRB transcripts. Some clones are missing from TCRdb's copy, which holds only in-frame ones; the method was immunoSEQ multiplex PCR. Here the sample spans some 150,000 clones, over 8% being singletons. Input material: central memory CD4+ T cells from blood. The TCR originated in a woman between 40 and 55 years old in good health.

The CDR3 here is CASTPGDIVSGNTIYF. CDR3 DNA sequence: TGTGCCAGCACCCCTGGGGACATCGTCTCTGGAAACACCATATATTTT. The chain combines TRBV28 with TRBJ1-3; D may be TRBD1 (6 bases). Germline CDR1 is MDHEN and CDR2 is SYDVKM. This CDR3 is built from 16 residues. The ends were cut back, 7 bases at V and 0 bases at J, with 16 bases in the middle.